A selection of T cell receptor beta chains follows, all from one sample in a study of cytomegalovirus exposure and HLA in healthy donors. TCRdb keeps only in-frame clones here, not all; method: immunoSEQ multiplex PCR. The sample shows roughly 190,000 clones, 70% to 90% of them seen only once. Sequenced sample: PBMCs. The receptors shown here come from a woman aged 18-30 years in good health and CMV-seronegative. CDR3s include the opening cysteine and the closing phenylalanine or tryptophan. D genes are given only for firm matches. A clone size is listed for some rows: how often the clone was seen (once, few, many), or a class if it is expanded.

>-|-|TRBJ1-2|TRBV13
CASREQGSLNYGYTF
TGTGCCAGCAGGGAGCAGGGCTCCCTAAACTATGGCTACACCTTC
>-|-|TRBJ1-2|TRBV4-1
CASSQAPDIFNYGYTF
TGCGCCAGCAGCCAAGCCCCGGACATTTTTAACTATGGCTACACCTTC
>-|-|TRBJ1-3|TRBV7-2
CASSSTGTAGNTIYF
TGTGCCAGCAGCTCGACCGGGACTGCCGGAAACACCATATATTTT
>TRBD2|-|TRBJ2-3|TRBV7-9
CASSLGLAGGPSTDTQYF
TGTGCCAGCAGCCTGGGACTAGCGGGGGGCCCTAGCACAGATACGCAGTATTTT
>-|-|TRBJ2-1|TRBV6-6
CASSRQASSYNEQFF
TGTGCCAGCAGCCGACAGGCAAGCTCCTACAATGAGCAGTTCTTC
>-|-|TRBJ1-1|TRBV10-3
CAISRREWNTEAFF
TGTGCCATCAGTAGAAGGGAGTGGAACACTGAAGCTTTCTTT
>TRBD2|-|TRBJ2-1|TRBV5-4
CASSLGLAALSTYNEQFF
TGTGCCAGCAGCTTGGGGCTAGCGGCCCTGAGCACCTACAATGAGCAGTTCTTC
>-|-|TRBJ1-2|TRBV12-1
CASSFYRATRTNYGYTF
TGTGCCAGCAGCTTCTACAGGGCCACCCGCACTAACTATGGCTACACCTTC
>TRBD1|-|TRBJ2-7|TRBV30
CAWSTGQAPYEQYF
TGTGCCTGGAGTACCGGACAGGCGCCCTACGAGCAGTACTTC
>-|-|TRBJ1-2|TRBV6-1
CASSRGGDGYGYTF
TGTGCCAGCAGCCGCGGAGGGGACGGCTATGGCTACACCTTC
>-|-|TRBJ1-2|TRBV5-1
CASSLDPGWDGYTF
TGCGCCAGCAGCTTGGACCCAGGTTGGGATGGCTACACCTTC
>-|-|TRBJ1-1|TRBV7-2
CASSLTGTTEAFF
TGTGCCAGCAGCTTAACAGGGACCACTGAAGCTTTCTTT
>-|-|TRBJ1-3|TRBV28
CASSFGGNPGNTIYF
TGTGCCAGCAGTTTCGGGGGGAATCCTGGAAACACCATATATTTT
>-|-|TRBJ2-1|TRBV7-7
CASSATRGVGEQFF
TGTGCTAGCAGCGCCACAAGAGGCGTGGGTGAGCAGTTCTTC
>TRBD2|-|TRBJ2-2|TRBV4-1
CASSQGETSVSTGELFF
TGCGCCAGCAGCCAAGGGGAAACTAGCGTAAGCACCGGGGAGCTGTTTTTT
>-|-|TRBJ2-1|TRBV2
CASTGSRPHNEQFF
TGTGCCAGCACCGGGAGTCGTCCCCACAATGAGCAGTTCTTC
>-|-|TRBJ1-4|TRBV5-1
CATTLVANEKLFF
TGCGCCACCACCTTGGTAGCTAATGAAAAACTGTTTTTT
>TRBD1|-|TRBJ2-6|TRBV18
CASSPTTGGYSGANVLTF
TGTGCCAGCTCACCGACAACAGGGGGCTACTCTGGGGCCAACGTCCTGACTTTC
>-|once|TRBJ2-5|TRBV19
CASSLTVSQETQYF
TGTGCCAGTAGTCTAACGGTATCTCAAGAGACCCAGTACTTC
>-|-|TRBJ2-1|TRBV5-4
CASSPGGDPINEQFF
TGTGCCAGCAGCCCCGGGGGAGATCCAATCAATGAGCAGTTCTTC
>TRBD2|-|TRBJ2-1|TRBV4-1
CASSQEGLAGDNEQFF
TGCGCCAGCAGCCAAGAGGGACTAGCGGGAGACAATGAGCAGTTCTTC
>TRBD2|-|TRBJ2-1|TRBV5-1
CASSLRTSGGASNEQFF
TGCGCCAGCAGCTTGAGGACTAGCGGGGGGGCCTCCAATGAGCAGTTCTTC
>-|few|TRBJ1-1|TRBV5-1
CASSLRENTEAFF
TGCGCCAGCAGCTTAAGAGAAAACACTGAAGCTTTCTTT
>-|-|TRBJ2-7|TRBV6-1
CASFADFSRVEQYF
TGTGCCAGTTTTGCGGACTTCTCTAGGGTAGAGCAGTACTTC
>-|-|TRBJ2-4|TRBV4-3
CASSLNGNTIQYF
TGCGCCAGCAGCCTGAACGGGAACACCATTCAGTACTTC
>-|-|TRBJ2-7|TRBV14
CASSQELIQARQYF
TGTGCCAGCAGCCAAGAACTTATTCAGGCTCGGCAGTACTTC
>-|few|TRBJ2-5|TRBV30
CAWSRDRETQYF
TGTGCCTGGAGTCGAGACAGAGAGACCCAGTACTTC
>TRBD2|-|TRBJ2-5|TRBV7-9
CASSFTGTSGGQETQYF
TGTGCCAGCAGCTTTACAGGGACTAGCGGGGGGCAAGAGACCCAGTACTTC
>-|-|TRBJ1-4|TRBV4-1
CASSQAGYNEKLFF
TGCGCCAGCAGCCAAGCGGGTTATAATGAAAAACTGTTTTTT
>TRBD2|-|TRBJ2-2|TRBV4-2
CASSPTSGNTGELFF
TGTGCCAGCAGCCCAACTAGCGGGAACACCGGGGAGCTGTTTTTT
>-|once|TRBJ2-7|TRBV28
CASSQGVYEQYF
TGTGCCAGCAGCCAGGGCGTCTACGAGCAGTACTTC
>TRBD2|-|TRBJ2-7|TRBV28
CASSSLAGGLGEQYF
TGTGCCAGCAGTTCTTTAGCGGGGGGGCTTGGCGAGCAGTACTTC
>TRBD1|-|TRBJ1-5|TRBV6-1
CASSEAAQGTVDNQPQHF
TGTGCCAGCAGTGAAGCCGCCCAAGGGACAGTAGATAATCAGCCCCAGCATTTT
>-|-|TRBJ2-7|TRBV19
CASSIRDRYEQYF
TGTGCCAGTAGTATTCGCGATCGCTACGAGCAGTACTTC
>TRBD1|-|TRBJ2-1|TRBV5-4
CASRWDSYNEQFF
TGTGCCAGCAGGTGGGACAGTTACAATGAGCAGTTCTTC
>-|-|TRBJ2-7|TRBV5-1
CASSPEGGVYEQYF
TGCGCCAGCAGCCCTGAAGGGGGGGTCTACGAGCAGTACTTC
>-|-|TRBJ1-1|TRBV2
CASSRSARDKMNTEAFF
TGTGCCAGCAGTAGGTCCGCCCGGGACAAGATGAACACTGAAGCTTTCTTT
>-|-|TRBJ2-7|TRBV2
CASRLQGYEQYF
TGTGCCAGCAGGCTACAGGGCTACGAGCAGTACTTC
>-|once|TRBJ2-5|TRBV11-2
CASSLRSRGETQYF
TGTGCCAGCAGCTTACGATCGAGAGGAGAGACCCAGTACTTC
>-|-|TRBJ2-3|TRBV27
CASSLYGTSTDTQYF
TGTGCCAGCAGTTTATACGGGACTAGCACAGATACGCAGTATTTT